The source of this TCR beta chain is a study of blood T cell repertoires in COVID-19. The CDR3 consists of 14 residues. Deletions cut 8 bases from V and 2 bases from J, with 12 bases between. Germline V gene sequence: CDR1 SNHLY, CDR2 FYNNEI. As originally analysed: Reference gene primer amplification in the assay estimated nucleated cell counts. Some clones are missing from TCRdb's copy, which holds only in-frame ones; the method was immunoSEQ multiplex PCR. D and trimming come from the DNA, and the V and J calls and clone size come from that table. The sample has about 400,000 clones, 88% seen once.

The sequencing input was PBMCs or T cells enriched from blood (not recorded which). V is TRBV2 and J is TRBJ1-4; tentatively, D is TRBD1 (6 bases). The sequence derives from a woman aged 40-49 years with acute COVID-19. Here the CDR3 DNA reads TGTGCCAGCGGGGGCCAGGGCACTAATGAAAAACTGTTTTTT. Translated: CASGGQGTNEKLFF.